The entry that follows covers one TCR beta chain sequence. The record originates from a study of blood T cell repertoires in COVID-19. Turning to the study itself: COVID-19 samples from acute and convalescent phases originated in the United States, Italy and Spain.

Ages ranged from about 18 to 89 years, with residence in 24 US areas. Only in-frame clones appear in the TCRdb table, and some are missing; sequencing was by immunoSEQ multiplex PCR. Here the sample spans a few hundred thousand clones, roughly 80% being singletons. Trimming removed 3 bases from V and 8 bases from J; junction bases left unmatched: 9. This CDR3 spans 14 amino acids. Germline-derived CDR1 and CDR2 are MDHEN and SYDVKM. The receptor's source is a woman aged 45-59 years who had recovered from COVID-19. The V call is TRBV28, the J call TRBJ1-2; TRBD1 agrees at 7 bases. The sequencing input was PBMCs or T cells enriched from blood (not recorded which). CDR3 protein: CASSFRGQPGGYTF. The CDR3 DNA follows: TGTGCCAGCAGTTTCAGGGGACAGCCGGGAGGCTACACCTTC.